Shown below are 21 T cell receptor beta chains from a single sample sequenced in a study of blood T cell repertoires in COVID-19. Clones were read by immunoSEQ multiplex PCR, and TCRdb kept only the in-frame ones, dropping some. The sample lists around 430,000 clones, about 87% occurring once. Sequencing input: PBMCs or T cells enriched from blood (not recorded which). These receptors were collected from a woman aged 45-65 years who had recovered from COVID-19.

This clone was detected only once. This rearrangement joins TRBV18 to TRBJ1-6; 9 bases agree with TRBD1. From germline, CDR1 is KGHSH and CDR2 LQKENI. Germline trimming cut 3 bases from V and 4 bases from J; bases unmatched to any gene: 7. CDR3 size: 17 residues. CDR3 DNA: TGTGCCAGCTCACCCCAGGACAGGGGAAAGTATAATTCACCCCTCCACTTT. Residues: CASSPQDRGKYNSPLHF.

This rearrangement joins TRBV7-3 to TRBJ1-2; 8 bases are shared with TRBD1. The V segment lost 4 bases and the J segment 7 bases; nucleotides outside the gene matches: 5. Looked up from germline, CDR1 is SGHTA and CDR2 is FQGTGA. CDR3 length: 13 residues. The CDR3 region is CASSSQGAGGYTF. DNA for the CDR3: TGTGCCAGCAGCTCTCAGGGGGCAGGTGGCTACACCTTC.

The chain couples TRBV18 to TRBJ1-2; no definite D call. Germline V gene data show CDR1 as KGHSH and CDR2 as LQKENI. This CDR3 spans 16 amino acids. The ends were cut back, 6 bases at V and 6 bases at J, with 23 bases in the middle. The chain's CDR3 is CASSSYADNPKDGYTF. In nucleotides, the CDR3 is TGTGCCAGCTCGTCCTACGCAGACAACCCTAAGGATGGCTACACCTTC. Variable domain in full (rest from reference TRBV18 and TRBJ1-2): NAGVMQNPRHLVRRRGQEARLRCSPMKGHSHVYWYRQLPEEGLKFMVYLQKENIIDESGMPKERFSAEFPKEGPSILRIQQVVRGDSAAYFCASSSYADNPKDGYTFGSGTRLTVV.

The chain joins TRBV2 to TRBJ1-2; D is unresolved. Germline V gene sequence: CDR1 SNHLY, CDR2 FYNNEI. V lost 0 bases and J 8 bases, leaving 10 bases between the germline ends. CDR3 length equals 13 residues. CDR3 sequence reads: CASSEALGDGYTF. CDR3 bases: TGTGCCAGCAGTGAAGCTTTGGGCGACGGCTACACCTTC.

This clone appeared a single time. The chain is built from TRBV27 and TRBJ2-7; 8 nucleotides align to TRBD1. This CDR3 region has 14 residues. V was pared by 6 bases and J by 4 bases, with 8 bases of the junction left unmatched. Germline V gene data show CDR1 as MNHEY and CDR2 as SMNVEV (reference sequence). CDR3 loop: CASSPDRDRYEQYF. The CDR3 bases are TGTGCCAGCAGCCCTGACAGGGACAGGTACGAGCAGTACTTC.

This clone appeared once. The chain employs TRBV3-1 (or the pseudogene TRBV3-2) and TRBJ1-6, with D unresolved. Germline loops: CDR1 LGHDT, CDR2 YNNKEL (reference sequence). V was clipped by 1 base and J by 6 bases, with 7 bases between them. The CDR3 spans 14 residues. The CDR3 region is CASSQVLGNSPLHF. DNA of the CDR3: TGTGCCAGCAGCCAAGTCCTCGGTAATTCACCCCTCCACTTT.

This chain uses TRBV5-1 with TRBJ2-5; 7 positions agree with TRBD1. The V gene's germline CDR1 is SGHRS and CDR2 YFSETQ. V dropped 6 bases and J dropped 2; count of bases not matched to a gene: 16. The CDR3 has 17 amino acids. This CDR3 reads CASTVGPSDRTQETQYF. The CDR3 coding sequence is TGCGCCAGCACCGTAGGACCTTCGGACAGGACGCAAGAGACCCAGTACTTC.

The chain is built from TRBV19 and TRBJ1-1; TRBD1 matches at 8 bases. CDR3 length: 15 residues. Losses at the gene ends were 3 bases for V and 4 bases for J; bases not matched to a gene: 7. CDR1 is LNHDA and CDR2 is SQIVND in the germline V gene (reference sequence). The CDR3 nucleotides read TGTGCCAGTAGTATGGCATCAGGGGGCGGCACTGAAGCTTTCTTT. Its protein product is CASSMASGGGTEAFF.

This clone was counted ten times or more. This chain links TRBV4-3 with TRBJ2-5; TRBD2 matches 7 bases. The CDR3 sequence is 14 residues long. Germline V gene lookup returns CDR1 LGHNA and CDR2 YSLEER. V trimming: 0 bases; J trimming: 7 bases; junction bases outside the gene matches: 5. The CDR3 DNA is TGCGCCAGCAGCCAAGATCGGGGGAGGGGGACCCAGTACTTC. The encoded protein is CASSQDRGRGTQYF.

This clone was found once. V is TRBV6-2 or TRBV6-3 and J is TRBJ1-5, with D possibly matching TRBD1 (6 bases). Trimming stripped 2 bases from V and 7 bases from J, with 15 bases between. CDR3 length equals 15 residues. Germline CDR1 reads MNHEY; CDR2 reads SVGEGT. CDR3 region: CASSYAGAVRQPQHF. The CDR3 DNA is TGTGCCAGCAGTTACGCAGGGGCGGTCCGGCAGCCCCAGCATTTT.

The chain is built from TRBV5-8 and TRBJ2-3; 10 bases map to TRBD2. Looked up from germline, CDR1 is SGHTS and CDR2 is YDEGEE. Trimming took 4 bases from V and 3 from J; bases not matched to a gene: 5. The CDR3 spans 15 residues. The CDR3 DNA follows: TGTGCCAGCAGCGCTGGACTAGCGGCTACAGATACGCAGTATTTT. Translated, it gives CASSAGLAATDTQYF.

This clone was found a few times. The rearrangement uses TRBV9 and TRBJ2-1, with TRBD2 matching over 8 bases. The CDR3 length is 17 residues. CDR1 and CDR2 (germline): SGDLS, YYNGEE. V lost 0 bases to trimming and J lost 9 bases; unmatched junction nucleotides: 14. Written as DNA, the CDR3 is TGTGCCAGCAGCGTAGCCCAGCGGGGGCCTCTCTTGGGTGAGCAGTTCTTC. Its translation is CASSVAQRGPLLGEQFF. Based on the CDR3 plus reference TRBV9 and TRBJ2-1, the full variable domain is DSGVTQTPKHLITATGQRVTLRCSPRSGDLSVYWYQQSLDQGLQFLIQYYNGEERAKGNILERFSAQQFPDLHSELNLSSLELGDSALYFCASSVAQRGPLLGEQFFGPGTRLTVL.

The V and J genes are TRBV6-6 and TRBJ1-2; D possibly corresponds to TRBD1 (5 bases). The CDR3 is made up of 15 amino acids. With 5 bases removed from V and 2 bases from J, the gap between germline ends came to 15 bases. CDR1 and CDR2 (germline): MNHNY, SVGAGI (reference sequence). CDR3 coding DNA: TGTGCCAGCAGTCCAGGACACCTTAGGAACTATGGCTACACCTTC. This encodes CASSPGHLRNYGYTF.

The chain uses TRBV7-9 and TRBJ2-7, with D maybe TRBD2 (5 bases). CDR3 size: 16 residues. Trimming shortened V by 4 bases and J by 1 base, and 17 bases separated the two germline ends. The V gene's germline CDR1 is SEHNR and CDR2 FQNEAQ (reference sequence). CDR3 nucleotide sequence: TGTGCCAGCAGCTCGAGCGGTCGATACCCTTCCTACGAGCAGTACTTC. Its protein is CASSSSGRYPSYEQYF.

This rearrangement joins TRBV6-5 to TRBJ1-4; D is ambiguous. The CDR3 is made up of 14 amino acids. The germline V gene has CDR1 MNHEY and CDR2 SVGAGI. V shed 6 bases and J shed 1 base, with 9 bases lying between them. In nucleotides, the CDR3 is TGTGCCAGCAGAATCGGTATAACTAATGAAAAACTGTTTTTT. Amino acid sequence: CASRIGITNEKLFF.

The CDR3 coding sequence is TGTGCCAGCAGTCTTTCCGGGACAGAAGCTTTCTTT. Amino acid sequence: CASSLSGTEAFF. The V gene is TRBV27, the J gene TRBJ1-1, with D possibly being TRBD1 (6 bases). Germline CDR1 and CDR2: MNHEY and SMNVEV (reference sequence). The length of the CDR3 is 12 residues. Trimming took off 5 bases at V and 8 bases at J, with 12 bases between the two ends.

The rearrangement links TRBV4-1 to TRBJ1-2; maybe TRBD1 (6 bases). The CDR3 contains 13 residues. CDR1 and CDR2 from the germline V gene are MGHRA and YSYEKL. Trimming took off 1 base at V and 9 bases at J, with 12 bases between the two ends. CDR3 coding DNA: TGCGCCAGCAGCCAAGGGGGGCTTCCCCGCTACACCTTC. As protein: CASSQGGLPRYTF.

Only a few counts were recorded for this clone. The chain couples TRBV5-1 to TRBJ1-1, with D possibly being TRBD1 (6 bases). CDR3 length: 15 residues. V was trimmed by 5 bases and J by 4 bases, leaving 18 bases between them. Germline values: CDR1 SGHRS, CDR2 YFSETQ. This chain's CDR3 is CASRELQGWGTEAFF. In DNA, the CDR3 is TGCGCCAGCAGGGAACTACAGGGCTGGGGCACTGAAGCTTTCTTT.

The chain recombines TRBV5-1 with TRBJ1-5; D ambiguous. V lost 0 bases, J lost 3 bases, and 7 bases lay in between. Germline CDR1 SGHRS, CDR2 YFSETQ. The CDR3 covers 14 residues. CDR3 residues: CASSLDGFNQPQHF. The CDR3 DNA is TGCGCCAGCAGCTTGGACGGTTTCAATCAGCCCCAGCATTTT.

CDR3 protein: CASNTDNQPQHF. The CDR3 bases are TGTGCCAGCAATACAGACAATCAGCCCCAGCATTTT. The J gene is TRBJ1-5, the V gene TRBV5-4, with D unresolved. Trimming stripped 6 bases from V and 3 bases from J, with 7 bases between. Germline CDR1 is SGHNT and CDR2 is YYREEE (reference sequence). The CDR3 has 12 amino acids. The complete variable domain, with remaining parts taken from reference TRBV5-4 and TRBJ1-5, reads ETGVTQSPTHLIKTRGQQVTLRCSSQSGHNTVSWYQQALGQGPQFIFQYYREEENGRGNFPPRFSGLQFPNYSSELNVNALELDDSALYLCASNTDNQPQHFGDGTRLSIL.

The table lists this clone with a count of one. The rearrangement joins TRBV6-5 to TRBJ2-3, with a possible D match to TRBD2 (6 bases). V lost 2 bases, J lost 6 bases, and 15 bases lay in between. This CDR3 contains 15 residues. CDR1 and CDR2 (germline): MNHEY, SVGAGI. The CDR3 spells CASSYGTPSLDTQYF. Written as DNA, the CDR3 is TGTGCCAGCAGTTACGGGACTCCATCTTTGGATACGCAGTATTTT.